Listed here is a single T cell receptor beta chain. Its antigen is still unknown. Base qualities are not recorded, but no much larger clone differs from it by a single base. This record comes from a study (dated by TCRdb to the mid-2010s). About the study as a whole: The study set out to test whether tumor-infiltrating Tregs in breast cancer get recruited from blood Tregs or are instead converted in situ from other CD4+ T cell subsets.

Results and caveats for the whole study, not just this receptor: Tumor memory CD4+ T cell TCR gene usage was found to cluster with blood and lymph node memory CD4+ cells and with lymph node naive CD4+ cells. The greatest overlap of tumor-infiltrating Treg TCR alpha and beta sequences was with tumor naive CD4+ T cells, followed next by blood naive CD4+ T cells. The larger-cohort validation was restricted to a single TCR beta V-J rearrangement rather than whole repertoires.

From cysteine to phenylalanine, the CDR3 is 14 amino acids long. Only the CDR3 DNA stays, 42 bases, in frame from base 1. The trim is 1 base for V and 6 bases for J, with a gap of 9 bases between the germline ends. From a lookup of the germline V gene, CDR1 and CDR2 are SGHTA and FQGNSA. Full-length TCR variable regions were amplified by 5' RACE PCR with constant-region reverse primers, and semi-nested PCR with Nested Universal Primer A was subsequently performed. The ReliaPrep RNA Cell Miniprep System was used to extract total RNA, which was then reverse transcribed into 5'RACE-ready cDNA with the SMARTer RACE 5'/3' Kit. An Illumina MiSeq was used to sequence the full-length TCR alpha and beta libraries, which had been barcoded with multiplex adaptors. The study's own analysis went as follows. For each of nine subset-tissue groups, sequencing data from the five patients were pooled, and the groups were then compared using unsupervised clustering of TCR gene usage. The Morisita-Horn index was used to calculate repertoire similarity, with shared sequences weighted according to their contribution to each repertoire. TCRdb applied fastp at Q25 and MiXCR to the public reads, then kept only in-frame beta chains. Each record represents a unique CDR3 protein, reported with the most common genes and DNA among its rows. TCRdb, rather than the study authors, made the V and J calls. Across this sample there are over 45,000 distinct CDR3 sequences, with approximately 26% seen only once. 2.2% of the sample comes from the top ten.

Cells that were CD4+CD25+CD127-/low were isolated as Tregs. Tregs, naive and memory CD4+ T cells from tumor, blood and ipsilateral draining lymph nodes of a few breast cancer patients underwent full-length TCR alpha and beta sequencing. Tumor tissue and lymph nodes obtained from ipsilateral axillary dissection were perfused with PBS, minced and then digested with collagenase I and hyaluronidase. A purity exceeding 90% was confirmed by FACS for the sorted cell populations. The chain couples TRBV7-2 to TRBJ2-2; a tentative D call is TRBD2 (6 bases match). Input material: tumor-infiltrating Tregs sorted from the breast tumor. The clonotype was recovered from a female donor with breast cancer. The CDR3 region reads CASSLGSGAGELFF. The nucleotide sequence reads TGTGCCAGCAGCTTAGGTTCGGGGGCCGGGGAGCTGTTTTTT.